Detailed here is one TCR beta chain. Its specificity is unknown. This entry is derived from a study of blood T cells in healthy people across ages. Overall study results and limits: In older individuals, TCR beta diversity per million T cells was lower, falling roughly linearly with age.

It was with a sample-barcoded 5' primer and a J-beta primer mix that a second PCR of roughly 7 to 12 cycles was run. TCRdb re-called the 5' RACE reads through MiXCR, storing one row per CDR3 protein. Here the sample spans some 930,000 distinct CDR3 sequences, approximately 32% being singletons. The J segment lost 3 bases and the V segment lost 0 bases, leaving 4 bases of the junction unmatched. In germline, CDR1 is SGHTA, CDR2 FQGNSA. The CDR3 extends over 15 amino acids. Donor samples were obtained from healthy Caucasian individuals from Russia, aged about 6 to 95. These data were also filed under a second study, of T cells of mothers and their children. From that second work: Sequencing returned over 8 million TCR beta CDR3 reads per mother and approximately 3 million per child.

Input material: blood. This chain joins TRBV7-2 and TRBJ1-2, with TRBD1 identical over 7 bases. The source is a woman between 35 and 50 years old in good health. This CDR3 is CASSLALRGDYGYTF. CDR3 nucleotides: TGTGCCAGCAGCTTAGCGCTCAGGGGGGACTATGGCTACACCTTC.